The present TCR beta chain was sequenced within a study of T cell responses to AZD1222 COVID-19 vaccine. Germline V gene sequence: CDR1 MDHEN, CDR2 SYDVKM. There are 15 residues in the CDR3. V was pared by 3 bases and J by 1 base, with 12 bases between. Generated by immunoSEQ multiplex PCR, the TCRdb table keeps only in-frame clones and is missing some. Here the sample spans approximately 200,000 clones, around 86% being singletons. This clone was counted between two and nine times. Antigen: not known. Study-wide points: The study found vaccine-associated CD4 TCRs spanning spike, dominant at 160-218 and 743-854.

This TCR was recovered from an adult in good health. The sequencing here drew on peripheral blood, taken on day 0 of MenACWY control vaccination. The V and J genes are TRBV28 and TRBJ1-2; D perhaps matches TRBD1 (5 bases). CDR3 in amino acids: CASSFLDTYNYGYTF. In DNA, the CDR3 is TGTGCCAGCAGTTTTTTGGACACTTATAACTATGGCTACACCTTC.